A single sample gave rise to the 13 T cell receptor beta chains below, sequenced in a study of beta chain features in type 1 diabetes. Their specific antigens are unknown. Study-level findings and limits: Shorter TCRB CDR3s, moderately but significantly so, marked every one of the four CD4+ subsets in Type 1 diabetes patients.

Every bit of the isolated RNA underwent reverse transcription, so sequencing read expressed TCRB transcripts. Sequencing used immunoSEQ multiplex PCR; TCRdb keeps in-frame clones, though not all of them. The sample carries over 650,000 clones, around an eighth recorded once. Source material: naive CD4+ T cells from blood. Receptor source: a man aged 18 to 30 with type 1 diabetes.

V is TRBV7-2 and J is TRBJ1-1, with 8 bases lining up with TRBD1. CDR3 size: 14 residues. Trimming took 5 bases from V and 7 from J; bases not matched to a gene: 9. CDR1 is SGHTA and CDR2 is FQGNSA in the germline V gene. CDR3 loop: CASSPQGAAGEAFF. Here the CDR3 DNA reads TGTGCCAGCAGCCCCCAGGGGGCAGCCGGTGAAGCTTTCTTT.

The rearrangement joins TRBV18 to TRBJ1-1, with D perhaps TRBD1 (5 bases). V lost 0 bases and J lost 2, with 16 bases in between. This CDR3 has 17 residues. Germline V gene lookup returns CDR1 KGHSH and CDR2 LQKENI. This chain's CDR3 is CASSPPKAQGRNTEAFF. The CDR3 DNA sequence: TGTGCCAGCTCACCACCGAAGGCTCAGGGACGAAACACTGAAGCTTTCTTT.

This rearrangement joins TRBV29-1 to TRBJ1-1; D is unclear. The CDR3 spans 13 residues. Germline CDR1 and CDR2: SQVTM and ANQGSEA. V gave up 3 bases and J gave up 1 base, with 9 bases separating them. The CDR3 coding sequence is TGCAGCGTTGACGGAGCTTCGAACACTGAAGCTTTCTTT. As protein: CSVDGASNTEAFF.

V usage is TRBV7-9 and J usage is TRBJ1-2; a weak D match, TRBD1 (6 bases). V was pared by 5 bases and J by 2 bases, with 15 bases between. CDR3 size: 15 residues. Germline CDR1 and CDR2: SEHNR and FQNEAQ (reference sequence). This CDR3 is CASSLYRTANYGYTF. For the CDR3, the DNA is TGTGCCAGCAGCCTCTATCGGACAGCGAACTATGGCTACACCTTC.

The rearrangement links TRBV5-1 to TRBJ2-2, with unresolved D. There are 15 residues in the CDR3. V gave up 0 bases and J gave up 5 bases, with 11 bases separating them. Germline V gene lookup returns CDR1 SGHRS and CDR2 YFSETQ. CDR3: CASSLDRWGTGELFF. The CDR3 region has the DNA TGCGCCAGCAGCTTGGATCGGTGGGGAACCGGGGAGCTGTTTTTT.

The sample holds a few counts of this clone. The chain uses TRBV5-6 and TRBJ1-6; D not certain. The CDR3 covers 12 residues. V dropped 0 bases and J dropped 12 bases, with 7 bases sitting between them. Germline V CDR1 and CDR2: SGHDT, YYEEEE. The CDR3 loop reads CASSLGEVPLHF. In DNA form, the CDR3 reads TGTGCCAGCAGCTTGGGGGAGGTACCCCTCCACTTT.

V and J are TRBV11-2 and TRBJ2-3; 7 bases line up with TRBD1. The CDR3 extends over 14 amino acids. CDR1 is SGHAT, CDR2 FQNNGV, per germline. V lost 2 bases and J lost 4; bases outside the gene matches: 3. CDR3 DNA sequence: TGTGCCAGCAGCTTACGACAGGGAGCAGATACGCAGTATTTT. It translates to CASSLRQGADTQYF.

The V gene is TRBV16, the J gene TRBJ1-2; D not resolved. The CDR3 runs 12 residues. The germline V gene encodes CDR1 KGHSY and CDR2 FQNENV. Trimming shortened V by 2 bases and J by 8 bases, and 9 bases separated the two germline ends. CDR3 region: CASSQGVGGYTF. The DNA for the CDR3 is TGTGCCAGCAGCCAAGGTGTTGGAGGCTACACCTTC.

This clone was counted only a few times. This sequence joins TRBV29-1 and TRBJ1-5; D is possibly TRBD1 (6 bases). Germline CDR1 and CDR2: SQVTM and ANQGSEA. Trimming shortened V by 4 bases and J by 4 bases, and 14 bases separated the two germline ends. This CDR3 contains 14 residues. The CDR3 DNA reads TGCAGCGTTGGAACAGGGATCTCGAATCAGCCCCAGCATTTT. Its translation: CSVGTGISNQPQHF. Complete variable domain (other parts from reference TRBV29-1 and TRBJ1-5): SAVISQKPSRDICQRGTSLTIQCQVDSQVTMMFWYRQQPGQSLTLIATANQGSEATYESGFVIDKFPISRPNLTFSTLTVSNMSPEDSSIYLCSVGTGISNQPQHFGDGTRLSIL.

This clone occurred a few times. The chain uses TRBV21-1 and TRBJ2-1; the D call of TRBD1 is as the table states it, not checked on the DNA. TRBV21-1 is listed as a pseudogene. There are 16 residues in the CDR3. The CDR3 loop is CASRMKMGTPLDEQFF. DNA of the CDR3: TGTGCCAGCAGGATGAAAATGGGGACACCTTTGGATGAGCAGTTCTTC.

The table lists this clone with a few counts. This chain's CDR3 is CASSQVGSGPDTQYF. The DNA for the CDR3 is TGCGCCAGCAGCCAAGTGGGGTCGGGCCCCGATACGCAGTATTTT. The genes are TRBV4-1 and TRBJ2-3; D uncertain. With 1 base removed from V and 6 bases from J, the gap between germline ends came to 14 bases. This CDR3 region has 15 residues. The germline CDR1 and CDR2 sequences are MGHRA and YSYEKL.

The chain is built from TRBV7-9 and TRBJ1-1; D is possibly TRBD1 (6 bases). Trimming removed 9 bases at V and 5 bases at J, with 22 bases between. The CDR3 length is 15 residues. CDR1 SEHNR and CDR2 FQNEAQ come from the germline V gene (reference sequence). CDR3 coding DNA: TGTGCCAGTGGAACAAGGTGGGGGGGCGGTACTGAAGCTTTCTTT. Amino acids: CASGTRWGGGTEAFF. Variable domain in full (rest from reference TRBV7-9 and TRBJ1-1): DTGVSQNPRHKITKRGQNVTFRCDPISEHNRLYWYRQTLGQGPEFLTYFQNEAQLEKSRLLSDRFSAERPKGSFSTLEIQRTEQGDSAMYLCASGTRWGGGTEAFFGQGTRLTVV.

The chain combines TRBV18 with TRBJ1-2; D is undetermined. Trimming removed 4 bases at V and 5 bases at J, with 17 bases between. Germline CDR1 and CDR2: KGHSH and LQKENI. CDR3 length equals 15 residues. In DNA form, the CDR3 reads TGTGCCAGCTCACTACCTTTGGGCAGGACGTATGGCTACACCTTC. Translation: CASSLPLGRTYGYTF.